The rows below give T cell receptor beta chains drawn from one sample of a study of regulatory T cells in long-lasting Graves disease. Using its own MiXCR run on the multiplex PCR reads, TCRdb lists one record per CDR3 protein. Of roughly 380,000 distinct CDR3 sequences listed, roughly a sixth are singletons. Sequenced here: peripheral blood mononuclear cells (PBMCs), sampled at new diagnosis, from a patient treated with antithyroid drugs. The receptors were sampled from a female donor with Graves disease. The CDR3 runs from the conserved cysteine through the conserved F or W. Each record gives: V gene, D gene, clone size, J gene, CDR3 protein, CDR3 DNA. A D gene is named only where the DNA matches it firmly. Clone size, where shown, is once, few, many, or a class for clones that have expanded.

V gene: TRBV20-1; D gene: TRBD2; clone size: many; J gene: TRBJ2-1; CDR3 protein: CSARTSGPPSYNEQFF; CDR3 DNA: TGCAGTGCTCGGACTAGCGGTCCGCCCTCCTACAATGAGCAGTTCTTC
V gene: TRBV24-1; D gene: -; clone size: many; J gene: TRBJ1-5; CDR3 protein: CATSFTGWCNQPQHF; CDR3 DNA: TGTGCCACCAGTTTTACAGGGTGGTGCAATCAGCCCCAGCATTTT
V gene: TRBV20-1; D gene: -; clone size: many; J gene: TRBJ1-1; CDR3 protein: CSAGGNTEAFF; CDR3 DNA: TGCAGTGCTGGGGGGAACACTGAAGCTTTCTTT
V gene: TRBV29-1; D gene: TRBD1; clone size: -; J gene: TRBJ1-2; CDR3 protein: CSVGGTDRGNGYTF; CDR3 DNA: TGCAGCGTCGGTGGGACAGATCGGGGGAATGGCTACACCTTC
V gene: TRBV7-9; D gene: -; clone size: many; J gene: TRBJ2-1; CDR3 protein: CASSLVSLGGLVDEQFF; CDR3 DNA: TGTGCCAGCAGCTTAGTCTCCCTGGGGGGGCTCGTGGATGAGCAGTTCTTC
V gene: TRBV19; D gene: TRBD1; clone size: few; J gene: TRBJ2-5; CDR3 protein: CASRDRGLETQYF; CDR3 DNA: TGTGCCAGTCGGGACAGGGGGCTCGAGACCCAGTACTTC
V gene: TRBV12-3/TRBV12-4; D gene: TRBD2; clone size: many; J gene: TRBJ2-5; CDR3 protein: CASSGLGETQYF; CDR3 DNA: TGTGCCAGCAGTGGACTAGGAGAGACCCAGTACTTC
V gene: TRBV5-1; D gene: -; clone size: many; J gene: TRBJ1-1; CDR3 protein: CASSLAQVNTEAFF; CDR3 DNA: TGCGCCAGCAGCTTAGCACAGGTGAACACTGAAGCTTTCTTT
V gene: TRBV7-8; D gene: -; clone size: -; J gene: TRBJ1-1; CDR3 protein: CVSSGIPRMNTEAFF; CDR3 DNA: TGTGTCTCCAGTGGCATTCCCCGAATGAACACTGAAGCTTTCTTT
V gene: TRBV19; D gene: -; clone size: -; J gene: TRBJ1-3; CDR3 protein: CASSPPYRVGPDTIYF; CDR3 DNA: TGTGCCAGTAGTCCCCCATACAGGGTCGGTCCAGACACCATATATTTT
V gene: TRBV28; D gene: -; clone size: many; J gene: TRBJ1-5; CDR3 protein: CASSLQGNYYQPQHF; CDR3 DNA: TGTGCCAGCAGTTTGCAAGGTAACTACTATCAGCCCCAGCATTTT